This T cell receptor beta chain was observed in a study of blood T cell repertoires in COVID-19. The ends were cut back, 6 bases at V and 2 bases at J, with 7 bases in the middle. The CDR3 extends over 12 amino acids. Germline V gene data show CDR1 as MNHEY and CDR2 as SVGAGI. Measured with immunoSEQ multiplex PCR; TCRdb has only the in-frame clones, and not every one. The profile shows about 100,000 clones, roughly 92% of them singletons. Sequencing input: peripheral blood. This chain links TRBV6-5 with TRBJ1-2; no definite D call. This receptor was obtained from a middle-aged man with active COVID-19. The DNA for the CDR3 is TGTGCCAGCAGCAGGCTCAACTATGGCTACACCTTC. Its protein product is CASSRLNYGYTF.